Listed below are T cell receptor beta chains from one sample, sequenced in a study of read filtering for tumor transcriptome and immune sequencing. TCRdb reprocessed the reads with MiXCR, giving one entry per CDR3 protein. Of 40,000 or so distinct CDR3 sequences listed, roughly an eighth were seen once; the top ten hold around 7.3%. Source material: a population of CD138-negative cells sorted from bone marrow. The receptors come from a donor aged 40 or over with multiple myeloma. Each CDR3 is given with its conserved first and last residue. Each record gives: clone size, D gene, V gene, J gene, CDR3 protein, CDR3 DNA. The D gene is left open where the match is weak. Size tells how often a clone was seen (once, few, many) or the class of an expanded clone, and some rows leave it out.

>many|-|TRBV6-1|TRBJ1-1
CASTLLSGDTEAFF
TGTGCCAGCACCCTCTTGTCAGGGGACACTGAAGCTTTCTTT
>many|-|TRBV20-1|TRBJ1-5
CSAKTANQPQHF
TGCAGTGCTAAGACAGCTAACCAGCCCCAGCATTTT
>many|-|TRBV4-1|TRBJ2-7
CASSQGSKAGVEQYF
TGCGCCAGCAGCCAAGGGTCTAAGGCAGGGGTCGAGCAGTACTTC
>few|TRBD1|TRBV12-3/TRBV12-4|TRBJ2-1
CASSFPGQGIDEQFF
TGTGCCAGCAGTTTTCCGGGACAGGGTATCGATGAGCAGTTCTTC
>few|-|TRBV11-2|TRBJ2-1
CASNSQLTDNEQFF
TGTGCCAGCAACTCACAACTAACCGACAATGAGCAGTTCTTC
>many|-|TRBV20-1|TRBJ2-5
CSANRDSRETQYF
TGCAGTGCTAACCGGGACTCGCGGGAGACCCAGTACTTC
>many|-|TRBV20-1|TRBJ2-1
CSGSWGRGSYNEQFF
TGCAGTGGAAGTTGGGGAAGGGGTTCCTACAATGAGCAGTTCTTC
>many|-|TRBV6-5|TRBJ2-7
CASSYSYRAGEQYF
TGTGCCAGCAGTTACTCGTACAGGGCCGGCGAGCAGTACTTC
>many|-|TRBV3-1|TRBJ2-7
CASSQFSTELSEQYF
TGTGCCAGCAGCCAGTTTAGCACGGAACTCTCCGAGCAGTACTTC
>many|-|TRBV15|TRBJ1-3
CATSRKEAGGNTIYF
TGTGCCACCAGCAGGAAAGAGGCAGGGGGAAACACCATATATTTT
>-|TRBD2|TRBV14|TRBJ2-1
CASTGTSGGAAEQFF
TGTGCCAGCACCGGGACTAGCGGGGGGGCCGCCGAGCAGTTCTTC
>-|TRBD2|TRBV4-1|TRBJ2-7
CASSQGHASGSPYEQYF
TGCGCCAGCAGCCAAGGCCATGCTAGCGGGAGCCCCTACGAGCAGTACTTC
>many|-|TRBV20-1|TRBJ1-4
CSARVPGNEKLFF
TGCAGTGCTAGAGTTCCGGGTAATGAAAAACTGTTTTTT
>many|-|TRBV7-2|TRBJ1-1
CASSLVVRANTEAFF
TGTGCCAGCAGCTTAGTGGTCAGAGCGAACACTGAAGCTTTCTTT
>medium-sized|-|TRBV18|TRBJ1-1
CASSRPNTEAFF
TGTGCCAGCTCACGGCCTAACACTGAAGCTTTCTTT
>many|TRBD1|TRBV19|TRBJ1-5
CASMGTGANQPQHF
TGTGCCAGTATGGGGACAGGGGCAAATCAGCCCCAGCATTTT
>many|-|TRBV6-1|TRBJ1-5
CASRSFSNQPQHF
TGTGCCAGCAGGAGTTTTTCGAATCAGCCCCAGCATTTT
>many|-|TRBV2|TRBJ2-1
CAIGGDNYNEQFF
TGTGCCATCGGTGGGGACAACTACAATGAGCAGTTCTTC
>many|-|TRBV4-1|TRBJ2-5
CASSQDPPRLFETQYF
TGCGCCAGCAGCCAAGACCCGCCCAGGCTCTTTGAGACCCAGTACTTC
>many|TRBD1|TRBV4-1|TRBJ1-1
CASSHFTDRGDTEAFF
TGCGCCAGCAGCCATTTTACAGACAGGGGGGACACTGAAGCTTTCTTT
>many|TRBD1|TRBV29-1|TRBJ1-1
CSAGTGGTEAFF
TGCAGCGCTGGGACAGGGGGGACTGAAGCTTTCTTT
>few|TRBD1|TRBV10-2|TRBJ1-5
CASSDLQGKNQPQHF
TGCGCCAGCAGTGACTTACAGGGGAAAAATCAGCCCCAGCATTTT
>many|-|TRBV5-1|TRBJ2-3
CASSTERGTDTQYF
TGCGCCAGCAGTACAGAGCGGGGCACAGATACGCAGTATTTT
>many|TRBD2|TRBV20-1|TRBJ2-3
CSASGGTSGGYSTDTQYF
TGCAGTGCTAGTGGGGGGACTAGCGGGGGATATAGCACAGATACGCAGTATTTT
>many|-|TRBV20-1|TRBJ1-4
CSASRSGGIEKLFF
TGCAGTGCTAGCCGGTCTGGGGGGATAGAAAAACTGTTTTTT
>many|TRBD1|TRBV6-5|TRBJ2-2
CAGTDRVGTGELFF
TGTGCCGGCACCGACAGGGTTGGCACCGGGGAGCTGTTTTTT
>many|-|TRBV4-1|TRBJ2-3
CASRRTVGSLGHRSSTDTQYF
TGCGCCAGCAGAAGAACCGTGGGCAGCCTGGGGCACAGATCTAGCACAGATACGCAGTATTTT
>many|-|TRBV19|TRBJ1-2
CASNGRGGSPSGYTF
TGTGCCAGTAACGGGCGTGGAGGGTCCCCCTCTGGCTACACCTTC
>many|-|TRBV2|TRBJ1-1
CASRRGNDGSEAFF
TGTGCCAGCAGGCGAGGGAATGACGGCTCTGAAGCTTTCTTT
>few|-|TRBV3-1|TRBJ1-6
CASSYGRVLPLHF
TGTGCCAGCAGCTACGGGAGAGTGTTACCCCTCCACTTT
>many|TRBD2|TRBV7-9|TRBJ2-5
CASSLLLAGGQETQYF
TGTGCCAGCAGCCTCCTACTAGCGGGGGGCCAAGAGACCCAGTACTTC
>-|-|TRBV25-1|TRBJ2-1
CASSEYFPSKGQFF
TGTGCCAGCAGTGAATATTTCCCCTCGAAAGGGCAGTTCTTC
>-|-|TRBV12-3/TRBV12-4|TRBJ2-2
CASSFQAGNTGELLF
TGTGCCAGTAGTTTTCAGGCGGGGAACACCGGGGAGCTGCTTTTT
>-|-|TRBV29-1|TRBJ1-1
CSWGDQGAFF
TGCAGCTGGGGGGATCAAGGAGCTTTCTTT
>many|-|TRBV12-3/TRBV12-4|TRBJ2-3
CASSLESDTQYF
TGTGCCAGCAGTTTGGAGTCAGATACGCAGTATTTT
>many|-|TRBV7-9|TRBJ2-3
CASSLDLAGSYTDTQYF
TGTGCCAGCAGCTTAGACCTGGCCGGTTCTTACACAGATACGCAGTATTTT
>many|-|TRBV4-1|TRBJ2-1
CASSQEQRLSYNEQFF
TGCGCCAGCAGCCAAGAGCAGAGACTCTCCTACAATGAGCAGTTCTTC
>many|-|TRBV15|TRBJ1-2
CATSRDPGQGSYGYTF
TGTGCCACCAGCAGAGATCCAGGCCAGGGTTCCTATGGCTACACCTTC
>many|-|TRBV21-1|TRBJ2-7
CASSLLWTGRVEQYF
TGTGCCAGCAGCCTTTTGTGGACAGGTCGTGTCGAGCAGTACTTC
>many|-|TRBV20-1|TRBJ1-5
CSATQGINSNQPQHF
TGCAGTGCTACCCAGGGGATAAACAGCAATCAGCCCCAGCATTTT
>many|-|TRBV4-1|TRBJ1-2
CASSQSWTREPNGYTF
TGCGCCAGCAGCCAATCCTGGACACGTGAGCCGAATGGCTACACCTTC
>many|TRBD1|TRBV9|TRBJ2-7
CASSVATGDGTGNYEQYF
TGTGCCAGCAGCGTAGCTACAGGGGATGGGACAGGGAACTACGAGCAGTACTTC
>many|TRBD1|TRBV25-1|TRBJ1-1
CASSESRQGLTLILF
TGTGCCAGCAGTGAATCCCGACAGGGATTAACACTGATACTCTTT
>few|-|TRBV27|TRBJ1-4
CASSRDRREKLFF
TGTGCCAGCAGCCGGGATCGGCGTGAAAAACTGTTTTTT
>many|-|TRBV11-2|TRBJ1-5
CASSAYSNQPQHF
TGTGCCAGCAGCGCGTATAGCAATCAGCCCCAGCATTTT
>many|-|TRBV20-1|TRBJ2-3
CSARGTTADTQYF
TGCAGTGCTAGAGGGACAACTGCAGATACGCAGTATTTT
>many|TRBD1|TRBV4-1|TRBJ1-5
CASSQGGQGGSNQPQHF
TGCGCCAGCAGCCAAGGGGGACAGGGGGGAAGCAATCAGCCCCAGCATTTT
>many|-|TRBV20-1|TRBJ2-4
CSARGGAKNIQYF
TGCAGTGCTAGAGGGGGTGCCAAAAACATTCAGTACTTC
>many|-|TRBV10-1|TRBJ2-7
CASSESIQDRYEQYF
TGCGCCAGCAGTGAGTCGATACAGGATCGCTACGAGCAGTACTTC
>many|-|TRBV24-1|TRBJ2-1
CATSDLGAGEGNEQFF
TGTGCCACCAGTGATTTAGGGGCAGGGGAAGGCAATGAGCAGTTCTTC
>medium-sized|TRBD1|TRBV6-2/TRBV6-3|TRBJ2-1
CASTLGQGRNEQFF
TGTGCCAGCACCCTTGGACAGGGCAGGAATGAGCAGTTCTTC
>many|TRBD2|TRBV20-1|TRBJ2-1
CSASARLAGLAYNEQFF
TGCAGTGCTAGCGCGCGACTAGCGGGCCTCGCCTACAATGAGCAGTTCTTC